The T cell receptor beta chain under discussion was sequenced for a study of cytomegalovirus exposure and HLA in healthy donors. The PCR contained 60 Vbeta and 13 Jbeta primers. Using immunoSEQ multiplex PCR, the repertoire was profiled, and TCRdb retains in-frame clones only, with some absent. The data show roughly 100,000 clones, just over 75% seen once. Input material: PBMCs. This sequence was found in a man aged 35 to 55 in good health and CMV-seropositive.

The CDR3 reads CASSPPGTDTQYF. The CDR3 DNA reads TGTGCCAGCTCACCTCCGGGCACAGATACGCAGTATTTT. The chain has TRBV18 and TRBJ2-3; unclear D gene. Looked up from germline, CDR1 is KGHSH and CDR2 is LQKENI. V lost 3 bases and J 1 base, leaving 5 bases between the germline ends. This CDR3 is built from 13 residues.